This entry lists 24 T cell receptor beta chains sequenced from one sample in a study of shared clonotypes between healthy human individuals. Sequencing was performed with immunoSEQ multiplex PCR; in TCRdb, only in-frame clones are kept and a portion is missing. Of some 680,000 clones listed, approximately 73% are singletons. Sequences were obtained from memory CD4+ T cells sorted from blood. Subset indicated: CD45RA-negative fraction. These receptors came from a woman aged 25-40 years in good health.

The chain joins TRBV29-1 to TRBJ2-5; 11 positions match TRBD1. Per germline, CDR1 SQVTM and CDR2 ANQGSEA. V lost 8 bases to trimming and J lost 5 bases; unmatched junction nucleotides: 4. The CDR3 is 12 residues long. This CDR3 is CSTGQGEETQYF. In DNA form, the CDR3 reads TGCAGCACGGGACAGGGGGAGGAGACCCAGTACTTC.

In this sample, this clone turned up many times. This chain connects TRBV29-1 to TRBJ2-7; either TRBD1 or TRBD2 may fit D (5 bases each). This CDR3 spans 13 amino acids. V was shortened by 4 bases and J by 4 bases, with 14 bases between the two germline ends. The germline CDR1 and CDR2 sequences are SQVTM and ANQGSEA. The CDR3 DNA is TGCAGCGTTGGATTTAGGGGAGCGTACGAGCAGTACTTC. It yields the protein CSVGFRGAYEQYF.

V usage is TRBV5-1 and J usage is TRBJ2-5; 9 nucleotides align to TRBD2. The CDR3 has 15 amino acids. V lost 0 bases, J lost 5 bases, and 5 bases stayed unmatched. Germline V lookup: CDR1 SGHRS, CDR2 YFSETQ. Written as DNA, the CDR3 is TGCGCCAGCAGCTTGGGGGGGACTAGCTCGGAGACCCAGTACTTC. Amino acids: CASSLGGTSSETQYF.

The rearrangement joins TRBV25-1 to TRBJ1-1; TRBD1 is a possible D gene (5 bases). The CDR3 is 15 residues long. Germline V gene lookup returns CDR1 MGHDK and CDR2 SYGVNS. V dropped 3 bases and J dropped 0 bases, with 11 bases sitting between them. In DNA form, the CDR3 reads TGTGCCAGCAGTGACCCAGGGCGGATGAACACTGAAGCTTTCTTT. Residues: CASSDPGRMNTEAFF.

This clone was seen a few times. V and J are TRBV5-1 and TRBJ2-7; no firm D call. V was cut by 3 bases and J by 5 bases, with 9 bases left in between. The germline V gene has CDR1 SGHRS and CDR2 YFSETQ. CDR3 length: 12 amino acids. CDR3 region: CASSSDTHEQYF. The DNA for the CDR3 is TGCGCCAGCAGCTCAGATACCCACGAGCAGTACTTC.

Turning to this clone: Other DNA variants within this sample encode the same CDR3. The rearrangement links TRBV20-1 to TRBJ2-1; the D is unclear. V lost 3 bases to trimming and J lost 8 bases, with 8 bases between them. CDR3 length equals 11 residues. CDR1 DFQATT and CDR2 SNEGSKA come from the germline V gene (reference sequence). CDR3 region: CSARGIDEQFF. The CDR3, as DNA: TGCAGTGCTAGGGGAATTGATGAGCAGTTCTTC.

Only a few counts were recorded for this clone. This chain joins TRBV6-6 and TRBJ1-5; D might be TRBD1 (6 bases). The CDR3 length is 13 residues. In germline, CDR1 is MNHNY, CDR2 SVGAGI (reference sequence). The V gene lost 7 bases and the J gene lost 2 bases, with 9 bases spanning the gap. CDR3 sequence reads: CASMDSGNQPQHF. The CDR3 DNA sequence: TGTGCCAGCATGGACAGCGGCAATCAGCCCCAGCATTTT.

This clone was detected only a few times. The chain recombines TRBV2 with TRBJ1-2; 8 bases align to TRBD1. Losses at the gene ends were 6 bases for V and 6 bases for J; bases not matched to a gene: 3. Germline CDR1 reads SNHLY; CDR2 reads FYNNEI. This CDR3 is built from 12 residues. The CDR3 here is CASSPDRDGYTF. CDR3 sequence (DNA): TGTGCCAGCAGCCCGGACAGGGATGGCTACACCTTC.

The rearrangement uses TRBV7-2 and TRBJ1-5; D remains unclear. Trimming removed 3 bases from V and 1 base from J, with 10 bases in between. Germline V gene lookup returns CDR1 SGHTA and CDR2 FQGNSA. The CDR3 totals 15 residues. In nucleotides, the CDR3 is TGTGCCAGCAGCTTTACGGAAGGGAGCAATCAGCCCCAGCATTTT. The encoded protein is CASSFTEGSNQPQHF. Combining the CDR3 with reference TRBV7-2 and TRBJ1-5 gives the whole variable domain GAGVSQSPSNKVTEKGKDVELRCDPISGHTALYWYRQSLGQGLEFLIYFQGNSAPDKSGLPSDRFSAERTGGSVSTLTIQRTQQEDSAVYLCASSFTEGSNQPQHFGDGTRLSIL.

This clone showed up just a few times. J is TRBJ1-2 and V is TRBV4-2, with 9 nucleotides matching TRBD1. The CDR3 length is 15 residues. The V and J ends lost 2 bases and 4 bases, in that order; junction bases with no gene match: 5. Germline lookup yields CDR1 LGHNA and CDR2 YNFKEQ. The CDR3 nucleotides read TGTGCCAGCAGCCAAACAGGGGGCGTCTTCTATGGCTACACCTTC. Translating it yields CASSQTGGVFYGYTF.

The sample holds a few counts of this clone. The rearrangement joins TRBV29-1 to TRBJ2-1; 7 bases align to TRBD2. This CDR3 contains 14 residues. Germline V gene sequence: CDR1 SQVTM, CDR2 ANQGSEA. V shed 6 bases, J shed 0 bases, and the junction held 5 bases outside the gene matches. The CDR3 loop reads CSVTGGASYNEQFF. The CDR3 DNA reads TGCAGCGTGACGGGGGGAGCCTCCTACAATGAGCAGTTCTTC.

V is TRBV6-6 and J is TRBJ2-5, with D perhaps matching TRBD1 (5 bases). The CDR3 extends over 14 amino acids. Germline values: CDR1 MNHNY, CDR2 SVGAGI (reference sequence). V lost 5 bases and J 0 bases, leaving 10 bases between the germline ends. The CDR3 nucleotides are TGTGCCAGCAGTCCGACAGCCCACCAAGAGACCCAGTACTTC. Its translation: CASSPTAHQETQYF.

Note on this clone: This sample includes further DNA sequences coding for the same CDR3. The V call is TRBV2, the J call TRBJ1-5; D is unclear. With 4 bases removed from V and 0 bases from J, the gap between germline ends came to 10 bases. There are 15 residues in the CDR3. Looked up from germline, CDR1 is SNHLY and CDR2 is FYNNEI. The CDR3 protein is CASSVDGYSNQPQHF. The CDR3 nucleotides read TGTGCCAGCAGTGTTGACGGTTATAGCAATCAGCCCCAGCATTTT.

The chain combines TRBV14 with TRBJ2-5, with 8 bases aligning to TRBD2. There are 19 residues in the CDR3. The V gene end was trimmed by 0 bases and the J gene end by 1 base; junction bases not matched to a gene: 13. Germline assignment: CDR1 SGHDN and CDR2 FVKESK. CDR3 coding DNA: TGTGCCAGCAGCCAAGATCCCTCCGGGGTAGCGGGAACCCAAGAGACCCAGTACTTC. It is translated as CASSQDPSGVAGTQETQYF.

This clone was found once. CDR3 nucleotides: TGTGCCAGCAGCGGTAGCGGGAGGGCCTCCTACGAGCAGTACTTC. Translation: CASSGSGRASYEQYF. The chain joins TRBV28 to TRBJ2-7; TRBD2 matches at 11 bases. V dropped 6 bases and J dropped 0; count of bases not matched to a gene: 4. Germline-derived CDR1 and CDR2 are MDHEN and SYDVKM. CDR3 size: 15 residues.

J is TRBJ2-5 and V is TRBV28; TRBD1 might be the D (5 bases). Matching the DNA end better, TRBJ2-7 makes the J call doubtful. The CDR3 length is 14 residues. Germline lookup yields CDR1 MDHEN and CDR2 SYDVKM. CDR3 coding DNA: TGTGCCAGCAGTTTACAGGGTATAATCTACGAGCAGTACTTC. It yields the protein CASSLQGIIYEQYF.

Regarding this clone: This specimen includes other DNA sequences encoding the same CDR3. The chain carries TRBV19 and TRBJ1-2; TRBD1 aligns across 7 bases. V was pared by 4 bases and J by 6 bases, with 5 bases of the junction left unmatched. The germline gives CDR1 LNHDA, CDR2 SQIVND (reference sequence). This CDR3 is built from 13 residues. The CDR3 sequence: CASSTRQGDGYTF. In DNA form, the CDR3 reads TGTGCCAGTAGTACCCGACAGGGCGATGGCTACACCTTC.

The genes are TRBV6-4 and TRBJ2-2; D unclear. Germline values: CDR1 MRHNA, CDR2 SNTAGT. Trimming left V 2 bases short and J 1 base short, with 8 bases between. The CDR3 consists of 15 residues. The CDR3 sequence is CASSDGEMNTGELFF. The CDR3 region has the DNA TGTGCCAGCAGTGACGGTGAAATGAACACCGGGGAGCTGTTTTTT.

The V call is TRBV5-1, the J call TRBJ2-4, with D perhaps TRBD1 (5 bases). Trimming pared 0 bases from V and 0 bases from J, leaving 10 bases between. CDR1 and CDR2 from the germline V gene are SGHRS and YFSETQ. CDR3 length equals 16 residues. The CDR3 loop is CASSLGPGIAKNIQYF. The CDR3 coding sequence is TGCGCCAGCAGCTTGGGGCCAGGGATAGCCAAAAACATTCAGTACTTC.

V and J are TRBV27 and TRBJ2-1, with 12 nucleotides matching TRBD2. V lost 4 bases to trimming and J lost 7 bases; unmatched junction nucleotides: 2. Germline CDR1 is MNHEY and CDR2 is SMNVEV (reference sequence). This CDR3 is 14 amino acids long. As DNA, the CDR3 is TGTGCCAGCAGTTCCGGACTAGCGGGGAATGAGCAGTTCTTC. Residues: CASSSGLAGNEQFF.

This clone was picked up many times. The genes are TRBV6-6 and TRBJ2-1; weak D call: TRBD2 (6 bases). The germline gives CDR1 MNHNY, CDR2 SVGAGI (reference sequence). V was clipped by 4 bases and J by 6 bases, with 13 bases between them. The CDR3 contains 14 residues. CDR3 nucleotides: TGTGCCAGCAGTTCGGGGGAAACTTTCAATGAGCAGTTCTTC. Residues: CASSSGETFNEQFF.

This chain links TRBV28 with TRBJ2-4; TRBD2 matches at 8 bases. Per the germline V gene, CDR1 is MDHEN and CDR2 is SYDVKM. V lost 8 bases, J lost 8 bases, and 11 bases stayed unmatched. The CDR3 is 14 residues long. The CDR3 DNA sequence: TGTGCCAGCCACCCGGGAGGGGCGAGGGACATTCAGTACTTC. Its translation is CASHPGGARDIQYF.

This chain connects TRBV11-2 to TRBJ1-2; D gene ambiguous. Germline CDR1 SGHAT, CDR2 FQNNGV. The CDR3 has 11 residues. V lost 5 bases and J lost 8, with 9 bases in between. CDR3 protein: CASSKSRGYTF. The DNA for the CDR3 is TGTGCCAGCAGCAAGAGTAGGGGCTACACCTTC.

This clone has ten or more counts. This chain links TRBV30 with TRBJ1-1; D is unresolved. The V and J ends lost 2 bases and 7 bases respectively, with 8 bases between them. The CDR3 is 11 residues long. Per germline, CDR1 GTSNPN and CDR2 SVGIG (reference sequence). The CDR3 DNA follows: TGTGCCTGGAGTCGGAGGATTGAAGCTTTCTTT. This codes for CAWSRRIEAFF.